The TCR beta chain described here comes from a study of STAT5B mutations in CD4+ large granular lymphocyte leukemia. Study-level findings and limits: Higher CD4+ than CD8+ T-LGLL clonality might reflect small sample size. Patient CD4-sorted repertoires stayed more clonal than healthy ones after leukemic-clone removal. Main leukemic clonotypes were patient-specific, but approximately 25% appeared at low frequency elsewhere.

Germline CDR1 reads LGHNA; CDR2 reads YNFKEQ. V was shortened by 1 base and J by 1 base, with 16 bases between the two germline ends. The CDR3 covers 17 residues. Assay used: immunoSEQ multiplex PCR; TCRdb lists only in-frame clones, some missing. The sample has approximately 30,000 clones, 68% seen once. A word on this clone: Its specificity is unknown.

This TCR derives from a human donor in good health. Sequencing used CD4+ T cells from blood buffy coats. The V gene is TRBV4-2, the J gene TRBJ2-5, with D maybe TRBD2 (5 bases). CDR3 loop: CASSQGYSGIGQETQYF. CDR3 nucleotides: TGTGCCAGCAGCCAAGGATATTCGGGGATTGGCCAAGAGACCCAGTACTTC.